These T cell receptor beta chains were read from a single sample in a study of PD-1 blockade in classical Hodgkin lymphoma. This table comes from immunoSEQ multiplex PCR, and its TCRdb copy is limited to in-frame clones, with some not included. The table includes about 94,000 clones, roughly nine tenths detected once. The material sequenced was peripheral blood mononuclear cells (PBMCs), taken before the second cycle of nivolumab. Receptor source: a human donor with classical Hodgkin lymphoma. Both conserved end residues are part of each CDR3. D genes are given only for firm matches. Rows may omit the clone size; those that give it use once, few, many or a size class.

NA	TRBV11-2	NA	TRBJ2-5	TGTGCCAGCAGCTACCAAGAGACCCAGTACTTC	CASSYQETQYF
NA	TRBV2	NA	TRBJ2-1	TGTGCCAGCAGTCCCGGGACACCGAGCTCCTACAATGAGCAGTTCTTC	CASSPGTPSSYNEQFF
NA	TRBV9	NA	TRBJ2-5	TGTGCCAGCAGCGTAGGGGTAGGGGGGTTGGAGACCCAGTACTTC	CASSVGVGGLETQYF
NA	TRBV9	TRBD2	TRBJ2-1	TGTGCCAGCAGCGGGATAGCGGGAGGGCGGGTAAGCTCCTACAATGAGCAGTTCTTC	CASSGIAGGRVSSYNEQFF
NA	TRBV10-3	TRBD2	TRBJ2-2	TGTGCCATCAGTCTTTCGGCTAGCGGGAGTCTGAACACCGGGGAGCTGTTTTTT	CAISLSASGSLNTGELFF
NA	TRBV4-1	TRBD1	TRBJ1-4	TGCGCCAGCAGCGACGGACAGGGGATTGGTGAAAAACTGTTTTTT	CASSDGQGIGEKLFF
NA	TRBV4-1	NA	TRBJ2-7	TGCGCCAGCAGCCAAGAACAGGGAACCCCCTACGAGCAGTACTTC	CASSQEQGTPYEQYF
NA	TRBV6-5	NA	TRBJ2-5	TGTGCCAGCGGCGCCCAAGAGACCCAGTACTTC	CASGAQETQYF
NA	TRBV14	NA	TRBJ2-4	TGTGCCAGCAGCCAAGAAAATTCGGTCCACAGGTACTTC	CASSQENSVHRYF
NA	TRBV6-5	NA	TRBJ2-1	TGTGCCAGCAGTTATAACAGCGGCCTTTACAATGAGCAGTTCTTC	CASSYNSGLYNEQFF
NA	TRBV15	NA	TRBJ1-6	TGTGCCACCAGCAGTATCGGGACTATGGGTTCACCCCTCCACTTT	CATSSIGTMGSPLHF
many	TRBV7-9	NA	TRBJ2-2	TGTGCCAGCCGGGGACCCGGGGAGCTGTTTTTT	CASRGPGELFF
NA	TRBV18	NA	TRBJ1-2	TGTGCCAGCTCACCGACTCCGGACTATGGCTACACCTTC	CASSPTPDYGYTF
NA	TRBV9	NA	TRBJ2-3	TGTGCCAGCAGCGTTGGGGGCCTTAGCACAGATACGCAGTATTTT	CASSVGGLSTDTQYF
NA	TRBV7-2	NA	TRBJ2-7	TGTGCCAGCAGCTTTAGGCAGGGGCATGAGCAGTACTTC	CASSFRQGHEQYF
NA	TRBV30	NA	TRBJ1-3	TGTGCCTGGGGTATCTTAGGCCGTCTAGGAAACACCATATATTTT	CAWGILGRLGNTIYF
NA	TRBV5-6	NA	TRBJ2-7	TGTGCCAGCAGCTTGCTTCCTGGGGCGGGTAGCGAGCAGTACTTC	CASSLLPGAGSEQYF
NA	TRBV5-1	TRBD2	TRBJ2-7	TGCGCCAGCAGCTTGAGGGGTGGTGGGACTAGCGGCTACGAGCAGTACTTC	CASSLRGGGTSGYEQYF
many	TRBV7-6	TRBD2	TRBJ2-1	TGTGCCAGCAGCTTAGAGGGAGGCAGGACTAGCTACAATGAGCAGTTCTTC	CASSLEGGRTSYNEQFF
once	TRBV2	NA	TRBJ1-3	TGTGCCAGCGTCTCTGGAAACACCATATATTTT	CASVSGNTIYF
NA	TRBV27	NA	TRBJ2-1	TGTGCCAGCAGTTTTGGAGGGCCGGGCAATGAGCAGTTCTTC	CASSFGGPGNEQFF
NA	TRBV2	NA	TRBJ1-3	TGTGCCAGCAGTGAGGACGGATCCTCTGGAAACACCATATATTTT	CASSEDGSSGNTIYF
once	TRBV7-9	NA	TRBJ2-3	TGTGCCAGCAGGATGGCGGTCGCACGAGATACGCAGTATTTT	CASRMAVARDTQYF
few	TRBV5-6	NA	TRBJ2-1	TGTGCCAGCAGCTTGGATAACGGAGGGCAGTTCTTC	CASSLDNGGQFF
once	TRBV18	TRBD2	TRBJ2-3	TGTGCCAGCTCATCGGCGGCGGGGGGCACAGATACGCAGTATTTT	CASSSAAGGTDTQYF
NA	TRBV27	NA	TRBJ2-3	TGTGCCAGCACCCTGGGGTGGGGAAGCACAGATACGCAGTATTTT	CASTLGWGSTDTQYF
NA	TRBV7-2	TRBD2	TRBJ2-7	TGTGCCAGCAGCTTAGCGCCTAGCGGCTCCTCCTACGAGCAGTACTTC	CASSLAPSGSSYEQYF